The 4 T cell receptor beta chains below were found in one sample sequenced in a study of T cell responses to AZD1222 COVID-19 vaccine. TCRdb keeps only in-frame clones here, not all; method: immunoSEQ multiplex PCR. The sample yields under 150,000 clones, roughly 92% seen once. Specimen: peripheral blood, collected 28 days after the second AZD1222 dose. Receptors originate from an adult who received the AZD1222 COVID-19 vaccine.

The chain is built from TRBV5-4 and TRBJ2-3; D unresolved. This CDR3 is 12 amino acids long. The V and J ends lost 3 bases and 6 bases respectively, with 8 bases between them. The germline V gene encodes CDR1 SGHNT and CDR2 YYREEE (reference sequence). CDR3 bases: TGTGCCAGCAGCTCGTACCATGATACGCAGTATTTT. Encoded protein: CASSSYHDTQYF.

This clone was counted only a few times. The chain uses TRBV5-5 and TRBJ1-2, with 8 positions matching TRBD1. Trimming cost V 0 bases and J 1 base; bases outside gene matches: 8. Germline CDR1 is SGHKS and CDR2 is YYEKEE (reference sequence). This CDR3 is built from 17 residues. The CDR3 spells CASSLAQGALLNYGYTF. As DNA, the CDR3 is TGTGCCAGCAGCTTGGCTCAGGGGGCCCTACTTAACTATGGCTACACCTTC.

The V call is TRBV27, the J call TRBJ2-2, with a weak D call TRBD2 (6 bases). V was shortened by 5 bases and J by 5 bases, with 15 bases between the two germline ends. Germline CDR1 MNHEY, CDR2 SMNVEV (reference sequence). The CDR3 loop spans 15 amino acids. The CDR3 is CASSPSLGGTGELFF. The CDR3 region has the DNA TGTGCCAGCAGTCCCTCACTAGGAGGGACCGGGGAGCTGTTTTTT.

This clone appeared once. The rearrangement uses TRBV3-1 (or the pseudogene TRBV3-2) and TRBJ2-1; 16 bases line up with TRBD2. The CDR3 is 17 amino acids. Per germline, CDR1 LGHDT and CDR2 YNNKEL (reference sequence). V gave up 2 bases and J gave up 7 bases; unmatched junction bases: 5. The CDR3 region is CASSQSPGLAGGNEQFF. The DNA of the CDR3 is TGTGCCAGCAGCCAATCCCCGGGACTAGCGGGAGGGAATGAGCAGTTCTTC.